The 21 T cell receptor beta chains in this list originate from one sample, sequenced in a study of blood T cells in healthy people across ages. Together with a sample-barcoded 5' primer, a J-beta primer mix was included in a second PCR lasting about 7 to 11 cycles. TCRdb called the 5' RACE reads again in MiXCR, with one record for every CDR3 protein. The table lists more than 700,000 distinct CDR3 sequences, roughly 53% of them singletons, with around 40% in the top ten. The material sequenced was blood. Receptors originate from an elderly man in good health.

This chain joins TRBV20-1 and TRBJ2-7, with TRBD2 matching over 8 bases. V lost 1 base and J lost 1; bases outside the gene matches: 12. This CDR3 has 17 amino acids. The V gene's germline CDR1 is DFQATT and CDR2 SNEGSKA (reference sequence). The CDR3 region has the DNA TGCAGTGCTAGAGGGTTAGCGGGACTACGTGGATCCTACGAGCAGTACTTC. Its translation: CSARGLAGLRGSYEQYF.

This clonotype has more than one count but fewer than ten. The rearrangement joins TRBV20-1 to TRBJ2-1; the D is unclear. Germline V gene lookup returns CDR1 DFQATT and CDR2 SNEGSKA (reference sequence). The CDR3 has 17 amino acids. Trimming shortened V by 0 bases and J by 0 bases, and 15 bases separated the two germline ends. CDR3 bases: TGCAGTGCTAGAGATGTACTCGGCGGAAGCTCCTACAATGAGCAGTTCTTC. As protein: CSARDVLGGSSYNEQFF.

The genes are TRBV7-2 and TRBJ2-7; 9 bases agree with TRBD2. This CDR3 has 15 residues. Trimming cost V 3 bases and J 5 bases; bases outside gene matches: 8. The germline gives CDR1 SGHTA, CDR2 FQGNSA. The CDR3 DNA reads TGTGCCAGCAGCTTGGTAGCGGGAGTTCAGGACGAGCAGTACTTC. This encodes CASSLVAGVQDEQYF.

This clonotype was observed a few times. The V call is TRBV9, the J call TRBJ2-5; D is undetermined. This CDR3 has 13 amino acids. CDR1 is SGDLS and CDR2 is YYNGEE in the germline V gene. Trimming removed 1 base at V and 0 bases at J, with 4 bases between. The CDR3 DNA sequence: TGTGCCAGCAGCGTATTTGACCAAGAGACCCAGTACTTC. The encoded protein is CASSVFDQETQYF.

The chain uses TRBV7-2 and TRBJ2-7; no definite D call. Germline CDR1 and CDR2: SGHTA and FQGNSA. The CDR3 runs 16 residues. V was cut by 1 base and J by 0 bases, with 13 bases left in between. This CDR3 reads CASSLVVWRSSYEQYF. The CDR3 DNA reads TGTGCCAGCAGCTTAGTAGTTTGGCGGAGCTCCTACGAGCAGTACTTC.

This clonotype was observed once. The J gene is TRBJ2-6, the V gene TRBV5-1; D remains unclear. Trimming took off 4 bases at V and 3 bases at J, with 11 bases between the two ends. Germline V lookup: CDR1 SGHRS, CDR2 YFSETQ. The CDR3 is 15 residues long. CDR3 nucleotide sequence: TGCGCCAGCAGCCCAGGCGCGCTTGGGGCCAACGTCCTGACTTTC. It codes for CASSPGALGANVLTF.

The V and J genes are TRBV7-2 and TRBJ2-7, with D unresolved. Trimming removed 3 bases at V and 10 bases at J, with 19 bases between. The CDR3 length is 14 residues. In germline, CDR1 is SGHTA, CDR2 FQGNSA. CDR3 sequence (DNA): TGTGCCAGCAGCTTCACCGGGCCCCCTTTGCCCCAGTACTTC. Encoded protein: CASSFTGPPLPQYF.

The chain uses TRBV6-1 and TRBJ1-1; D might be TRBD1 (5 bases). The germline V gene encodes CDR1 MNHNS and CDR2 SASEGT. V dropped 4 bases and J dropped 5 bases, with 11 bases sitting between them. This CDR3 contains 13 residues. CDR3 residues: CASSALKGTEAFF. The CDR3 nucleotides are TGTGCCAGCAGTGCCTTAAAGGGGACTGAAGCTTTCTTT.

V and J are TRBV5-1 and TRBJ2-7, with a possible D match to TRBD1 (5 bases). Trimming removed 4 bases from V and 3 bases from J, with 11 bases in between. CDR3 length equals 13 residues. The germline CDR1 and CDR2 sequences are SGHRS and YFSETQ. The CDR3 coding sequence is TGCGCCAGCAGCATTGGCGACAGCTACGAGCAGTACTTC. Protein: CASSIGDSYEQYF. The entire variable domain, with the rest obtained from reference TRBV5-1 and TRBJ2-7, is as follows: KAGVTQTPRYLIKTRGQQVTLSCSPISGHRSVSWYQQTPGQGLQFLFEYFSETQRNKGNFPGRFSGRQFSNSRSEMNVSTLELGDSALYLCASSIGDSYEQYFGPGTRLTVT.

The chain combines TRBV12-3 or TRBV12-4 with TRBJ1-2, with D perhaps matching TRBD1 (6 bases). CDR3 length: 14 amino acids. Trimming took 7 bases from V and 7 from J, leaving 19 bases between them. CDR3 amino acids: CASTPGRRGRGYTF. In nucleotides, the CDR3 is TGTGCCAGCACCCCGGGACGGCGGGGGCGTGGCTACACCTTC.

The chain carries TRBV3-1 and TRBJ1-1; 8 bases agree with TRBD1. Trimming cost V 7 bases and J 5 bases; bases outside gene matches: 3. CDR1 is LGHDT, CDR2 YNNKEL, per germline (reference sequence). The CDR3 has 12 amino acids. The CDR3 sequence: CASNRGGTEAFF. The CDR3 DNA follows: TGTGCCAGCAACAGGGGGGGAACTGAAGCTTTCTTT.

The rearrangement links TRBV2 to TRBJ2-7; 9 nucleotides match TRBD2. This CDR3 has 14 residues. CDR1 is SNHLY, CDR2 FYNNEI, per germline. V shed 6 bases and J 1 base; nucleotides not matched to a gene: 4. The CDR3, as DNA: TGTGCCAGCAGGGAGCGGGAGGCGTCCTACGAGCAGTACTTC. Translating gives CASREREASYEQYF.

This chain connects TRBV2 to TRBJ2-3; D not certain. The V and J ends lost 8 bases and 1 base respectively, with 13 bases between them. This CDR3 contains 14 residues. Germline V gives CDR1 SNHLY, CDR2 FYNNEI. Here the CDR3 reads CASEISWGTDTQYF. The DNA of the CDR3 is TGTGCCAGCGAAATTAGTTGGGGCACAGATACGCAGTATTTT.

V and J are TRBV2 and TRBJ2-1; a possible D gene is TRBD2 (5 bases). The CDR3 length is 16 residues. Germline CDR1 reads SNHLY; CDR2 reads FYNNEI. V was clipped by 2 bases and J by 8 bases, with 19 bases between them. The CDR3 nucleotides are TGTGCCAGCAGTGAACGATGGTCGGGTTTCGGGGATGAGCAGTTCTTC. Residues: CASSERWSGFGDEQFF.

The chain uses TRBV28 and TRBJ2-4, with a tentative D call TRBD1 (5 bases). Trimming left V 6 bases short and J 0 bases short, with 15 bases between. Germline V gene sequence: CDR1 MDHEN, CDR2 SYDVKM. This CDR3 comprises 16 residues. CDR3 coding DNA: TGTGCCAGCAGCACCACAGGCCTCCTAGCCAAAAACATTCAGTACTTC. This translates into CASSTTGLLAKNIQYF.

V is TRBV6-5 and J is TRBJ2-2; TRBD1 matches 7 bases. Germline CDR1 MNHEY, CDR2 SVGAGI. This CDR3 has 14 amino acids. J gave up 6 bases and V 5 bases, and 6 bases lay outside the gene matches. The DNA for the CDR3 is TGTGCCAGCAGTACCCAGGGGGTACCCGGGGAGCTGTTTTTT. Translation gives CASSTQGVPGELFF.

The genes are TRBV29-1 and TRBJ1-2, with 8 nucleotides matching TRBD1. The trim removed 6 bases at V and 1 base at J, leaving 4 bases unmatched. CDR1 is SQVTM and CDR2 is ANQGSEA in the germline V gene. CDR3 length equals 13 residues. The CDR3 nucleotides read TGCAGCGTAGGGACAGGTCTTAACTATGGCTACACCTTC. The encoded protein is CSVGTGLNYGYTF.

This clonotype was seen only once. The chain employs TRBV27 and TRBJ2-4; TRBD2 matches at 11 bases. CDR3 length equals 16 residues. J gave up 4 bases and V 1 base, and 3 bases lay outside the gene matches. In germline, CDR1 is MNHEY, CDR2 SMNVEV (reference sequence). This CDR3 reads CASSLLTSGKKNIQYF. The CDR3 DNA reads as TGTGCCAGCAGTTTATTGACTAGCGGGAAAAAAAACATTCAGTACTTC.

As concerns this clonotype: A read error may account for a junction end that differs from germline. The chain recombines TRBV12-3 or TRBV12-4 with TRBJ2-5; D might be TRBD2 (5 bases). This CDR3 region has 14 residues. The DNA for the CDR3 is TGTGCCGGCAGTTTGGGAGCGAGCGGCGAGACCCAGTACTTC. It specifies CAGSLGASGETQYF.

This clonotype was seen a handful of times. V usage is TRBV29-1 and J usage is TRBJ2-5; 10 bases fit TRBD1. Germline CDR1 is SQVTM and CDR2 is ANQGSEA. Unmatched junction bases numbered 7, after V lost 7 bases and J lost 5 bases. The CDR3 runs to 13 residues. The CDR3 DNA reads as TGCAGCGGACTGACAGGGGGCAGGGAGACCCAGTACTTC. Translating it yields CSGLTGGRETQYF.

This rearrangement joins TRBV20-1 to TRBJ1-2; the match to TRBD1 covers 7 bases. The CDR3 covers 15 residues. V was clipped by 1 base and J by 1 base; unmatched bases: 6. Germline-derived CDR1 and CDR2 are DFQATT and SNEGSKA (reference sequence). The CDR3 region has the DNA TGCAGTGCTAGAGTTGGAGGGGGCCGTAACTATGGCTACACCTTC. Protein: CSARVGGGRNYGYTF.